A single sample gave rise to the 10 T cell receptor beta chains below, sequenced in a study of blood T cell repertoires in COVID-19. Assay: immunoSEQ multiplex PCR; the TCRdb copy retains only in-frame clones and omits some. The sample has 290,000 or so clones, 90% to 95% seen once. The sample consisted of peripheral blood. The receptors stem from a woman aged 25 to 45 with COVID-19, enrolled during active disease.

The chain links TRBV6-5 to TRBJ2-3; 8 nucleotides align to TRBD2. V dropped 7 bases and J dropped 6; count of bases not matched to a gene: 12. This CDR3 has 15 amino acids. Germline values: CDR1 MNHEY, CDR2 SVGAGI. CDR3 residues: CASTTLGREEDTQYF. CDR3 in DNA: TGTGCCAGCACAACCTTGGGGCGGGAGGAGGATACGCAGTATTTT.

The rearrangement uses TRBV7-2 and TRBJ1-1; D gene ambiguous. V was trimmed by 1 base and J by 1 base, leaving 4 bases between them. This CDR3 region has 13 residues. Germline CDR1 SGHTA, CDR2 FQGNSA. In nucleotides, the CDR3 is TGTGCCAGCAGCTTAGGAGAGAACACTGAAGCTTTCTTT. Translation gives CASSLGENTEAFF.

The rearrangement links TRBV6-6 to TRBJ1-5, with 7 bases matching TRBD1. V was pared by 6 bases and J by 0 bases, with 2 bases of the junction left unmatched. Germline loops: CDR1 MNHNY, CDR2 SVGAGI (reference sequence). The CDR3 contains 14 residues. The CDR3 nucleotides read TGTGCCAGCAGGGGACAGTATAGCAATCAGCCCCAGCATTTT. Translation: CASRGQYSNQPQHF.

V is TRBV6-1 and J is TRBJ1-2; D is possibly TRBD1 (5 bases). V lost 1 base, J lost 7 bases, and 16 bases lay in between. The CDR3 spans 15 residues. The germline V gene encodes CDR1 MNHNS and CDR2 SASEGT. The CDR3 here is CASSEGQDRASGYTF. CDR3 nucleotide sequence: TGTGCCAGCAGTGAAGGTCAAGACAGAGCCTCTGGCTACACCTTC.

This chain joins TRBV7-3 and TRBJ2-5; the match to TRBD1 covers 7 bases. Germline V gene lookup returns CDR1 SGHTA and CDR2 FQGTGA. The CDR3 runs to 13 residues. V shed 5 bases, J shed 5 bases, and the junction held 5 bases outside the gene matches. CDR3 sequence: CASSATGFETQYF. As DNA, the CDR3 is TGTGCCAGCAGCGCGACAGGGTTCGAGACCCAGTACTTC.

The chain carries TRBV4-1 and TRBJ1-1; no clear D gene. The CDR3 contains 15 residues. Per the germline V gene, CDR1 is MGHRA and CDR2 is YSYEKL. Trimming removed 4 bases from V and 1 base from J, with 13 bases in between. DNA for the CDR3: TGCGCCAGCAGCCCACTTGACACCCCGAACACTGAAGCTTTCTTT. Its protein is CASSPLDTPNTEAFF.

This chain connects TRBV6-5 to TRBJ1-1; D is unclear. The CDR3 length is 13 residues. Per germline, CDR1 MNHEY and CDR2 SVGAGI. V was clipped by 8 bases and J by 4 bases, with 14 bases between them. CDR3 bases: TGTGCCAGCCTCTTGGGAGGAGGCACTGAAGCTTTCTTT. It specifies CASLLGGGTEAFF.

The rearrangement uses TRBV19 and TRBJ1-2; D is unresolved. The CDR3 is made up of 14 amino acids. V shed 3 bases and J shed 4 bases, with 12 bases lying between them. CDR1 is LNHDA, CDR2 SQIVND, per germline (reference sequence). DNA of the CDR3: TGTGCCAGTAGTATCTCCACTCTCATCTATGGCTACACCTTC. Protein sequence: CASSISTLIYGYTF. The variable domain in full, completed from reference TRBV19 and TRBJ1-2, reads DGGITQSPKYLFRKEGQNVTLSCEQNLNHDAMYWYRQDPGQGLRLIYYSQIVNDFQKGDIAEGYSVSREKKESFPLTVTSAQKNPTAFYLCASSISTLIYGYTFGSGTRLTVV.

The chain carries TRBV7-2 and TRBJ2-7; TRBD1 matches at 7 bases. The CDR3 has 16 residues. The V and J ends lost 3 bases and 4 bases, in that order; junction bases with no gene match: 12. Germline CDR1 reads SGHTA; CDR2 reads FQGNSA. For the CDR3, the DNA is TGTGCCAGCAGCTTGCACATAGGACAGGCTTGGTACGAGCAGTACTTC. This gives the protein CASSLHIGQAWYEQYF.

V and J are TRBV6-6 and TRBJ1-6; a possible D gene is TRBD1 (6 bases). CDR3 length: 17 residues. Germline V gene lookup returns CDR1 MNHNY and CDR2 SVGAGI (reference sequence). Trimming shortened V by 5 bases and J by 0 bases, and 14 bases separated the two germline ends. The DNA of the CDR3 is TGTGCCAGCAGTCGAGGACAGTTGATCTCCTATAATTCACCCCTCCACTTT. Its translation: CASSRGQLISYNSPLHF.